This TCR beta chain was identified during a study of long-term antiretroviral therapy in people with HIV. Study summary: When the earliest samples were collected, ART was typically delayed until CD4 counts fell.

Samples were assayed with immunoSEQ v3.0 at survey level. The target of sequencing was about 40,000-50,000 T-cell genomes per sample. Assay: immunoSEQ multiplex PCR; the TCRdb copy retains only in-frame clones and omits some. The sample carries about 28,000 clones, approximately 86% recorded once. Looked up from germline, CDR1 is SGHTA and CDR2 is FQGTGA. The CDR3 is 15 residues long. V lost 1 base to trimming and J lost 0 bases, with 7 bases between them. The sample here was unsorted PBMCs, taken 0.8 years after starting antiretroviral therapy. This sequence was found in a woman aged 25 to 45 with HIV. The chain couples TRBV7-3 to TRBJ1-5, with unresolved D. CDR3 nucleotides: TGTGCCAGCAGCTTAAGTGGGAATAGCAATCAGCCCCAGCATTTT. This translates into CASSLSGNSNQPQHF.